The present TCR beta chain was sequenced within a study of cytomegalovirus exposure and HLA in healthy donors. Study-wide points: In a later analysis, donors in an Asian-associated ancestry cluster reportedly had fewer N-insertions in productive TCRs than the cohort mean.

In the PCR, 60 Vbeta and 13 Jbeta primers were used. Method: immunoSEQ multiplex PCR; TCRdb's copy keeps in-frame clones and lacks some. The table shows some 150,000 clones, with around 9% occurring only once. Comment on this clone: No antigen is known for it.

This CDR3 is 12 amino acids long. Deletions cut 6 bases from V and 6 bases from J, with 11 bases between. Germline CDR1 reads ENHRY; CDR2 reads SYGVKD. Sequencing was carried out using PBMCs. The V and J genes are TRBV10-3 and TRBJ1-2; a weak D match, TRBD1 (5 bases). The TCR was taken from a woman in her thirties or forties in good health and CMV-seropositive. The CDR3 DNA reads TGTGCCATCAGAGACCCGACAGATGGCTACACCTTC. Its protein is CAIRDPTDGYTF.